Each of the 24 T cell receptor beta chains below was sequenced from the same sample in a study of graft-versus-host responses after intestinal transplantation. Sequencing was performed with immunoSEQ multiplex PCR; in TCRdb, only in-frame clones are kept and a portion is missing. This sample has over 100,000 clones, with just under 95% found just once. These receptors' antigens are unknown. The sequences come from unstimulated CD8+ T cells sorted from spleen or lymph node cells, collected before transplant. The receptors originated from a human donor who was the organ donor for an intestinal transplant.

V and J are TRBV5-1 and TRBJ2-7; D tentatively reads TRBD1 or TRBD2 (6 bases each). The CDR3 consists of 13 residues. Trimming left V 0 bases short and J 5 bases short, with 9 bases between. Germline V gives CDR1 SGHRS, CDR2 YFSETQ. In nucleotides, the CDR3 is TGCGCCAGCAGCTTGGACAGGGAGGACGAGCAGTACTTC. As protein: CASSLDREDEQYF.

The chain carries TRBV9 and TRBJ2-3, with 9 nucleotides matching TRBD2. CDR1 is SGDLS, CDR2 YYNGEE, per germline. The CDR3 covers 19 residues. Trimming at V came to 3 bases and at J to 5 bases, leaving 19 bases not matched to a gene. The CDR3, as DNA: TGTGCCAGCAGCGAAAACCTAGCGGGGCCCATTGAATTTCAAGATACGCAGTATTTT. Encoded protein: CASSENLAGPIEFQDTQYF.

V gene TRBV27 combines with J gene TRBJ1-5; D unresolved. The germline V and J ends were trimmed by 6 bases and 3 bases, with 12 bases remaining between them. In germline, CDR1 is MNHEY, CDR2 SMNVEV (reference sequence). The CDR3 extends over 14 amino acids. The CDR3 loop reads CASSPRGSNQPQHF. CDR3 coding DNA: TGTGCCAGCAGCCCTAGAGGTTCCAATCAGCCCCAGCATTTT.

The rearrangement uses TRBV12-5 and TRBJ2-5; 7 bases agree with TRBD1. The V gene end was trimmed by 5 bases and the J gene end by 9 bases; junction bases not matched to a gene: 12. The CDR3 consists of 14 residues. Germline V gene sequence: CDR1 LGHNT, CDR2 FRNRAP. The CDR3 protein is CASGPGDSLEAQYF. CDR3 bases: TGTGCTAGTGGTCCCGGGGACAGCCTTGAGGCCCAGTACTTC.

The V gene is TRBV28, the J gene TRBJ1-5; 9 bases line up with TRBD1. The CDR3 runs to 15 residues. Germline-derived CDR1 and CDR2 are MDHEN and SYDVKM. J lost 4 bases, V lost 6 bases, and 7 bases had no gene match. In DNA form, the CDR3 reads TGTGCCAGCAGGCCTACAGGGGGCATGAATCAGCCCCAGCATTTT. It translates to CASRPTGGMNQPQHF.

The chain links TRBV6-5 to TRBJ2-3, with TRBD1 identical over 7 bases. The V and J ends lost 0 bases and 3 bases, in that order; junction bases with no gene match: 3. Germline loops: CDR1 MNHEY, CDR2 SVGAGI. This CDR3 contains 15 residues. CDR3 in DNA: TGTGCCAGCAGTTACTCTGGGGGACAGACAGATACGCAGTATTTT. Protein: CASSYSGGQTDTQYF.

V and J are TRBV10-3 and TRBJ2-3, with 10 bases aligning to TRBD2. The trim removed 11 bases at V and 4 bases at J, leaving 12 bases unmatched. Germline V CDR1 and CDR2: ENHRY, SYGVKD. The CDR3 is made up of 15 amino acids. The CDR3 region is CAGGRSSGRSDTQYF. CDR3 in DNA: TGTGCCGGCGGACGTTCTAGCGGGAGATCAGATACGCAGTATTTT.

This clone showed up just once. V gene TRBV15 combines with J gene TRBJ2-1, with 7 bases that match TRBD1. This CDR3 has 16 amino acids. J gave up 5 bases and V 3 bases, and 10 bases lay outside the gene matches. Germline values: CDR1 LNHNV, CDR2 YYDKDF (reference sequence). The CDR3 loop is CATSSPLQGMDNEQFF. CDR3 sequence (DNA): TGTGCCACCAGCAGTCCTCTACAGGGGATGGACAATGAGCAGTTCTTC.

DNA for the CDR3: TGTGCCAGCAGCGGGATGACAGGTGAGAACACTGAAGCTTTCTTT. Translating it yields CASSGMTGENTEAFF. The genes are TRBV13 and TRBJ1-1, with D possibly being TRBD1 (6 bases). Trimming left V 5 bases short and J 1 base short, with 14 bases between. The CDR3 loop spans 15 amino acids. Germline V CDR1 and CDR2: PRHDT, FYEKMQ (reference sequence).

The rearrangement joins TRBV28 to TRBJ2-4; weak D call: TRBD2 (6 bases). The V end was cut by 5 bases, the J end by 0 bases, with 17 bases between. Germline assignment: CDR1 MDHEN and CDR2 SYDVKM. This CDR3 spans 17 amino acids. Written as DNA, the CDR3 is TGTGCCAGCAGTCCATACGCGGGACCCCTAGCCAAAAACATTCAGTACTTC. Its protein product is CASSPYAGPLAKNIQYF.

This clone was counted only a few times. The rearrangement links TRBV4-2 to TRBJ2-2; 7 positions agree with TRBD2. The CDR3 is 14 amino acids. Germline V lookup: CDR1 LGHNA, CDR2 YNFKEQ. V lost 2 bases, J lost 7 bases, and 4 bases stayed unmatched. The CDR3 DNA is TGTGCCAGCAGCCAACGGGAGGATGTCGGGGAGCTGTTTTTT. This encodes CASSQREDVGELFF.

The J gene is TRBJ2-3, the V gene TRBV6-1; 7 bases line up with TRBD2. The CDR3 consists of 15 residues. In germline, CDR1 is MNHNS, CDR2 SASEGT. V trimming: 7 bases; J trimming: 2 bases; junction bases outside the gene matches: 9. The CDR3 loop reads CASKETSSPTDTQYF. The CDR3, as DNA: TGTGCCAGCAAGGAGACTAGCAGCCCCACAGATACGCAGTATTTT.

This chain joins TRBV28 and TRBJ2-5, with D perhaps matching TRBD1 (5 bases). The closer fit of TRBJ2-7 to the DNA end suggests the J call may be wrong. CDR3 length: 13 amino acids. CDR1 and CDR2 (germline): MDHEN, SYDVKM. CDR3 sequence reads: CASSSMDTYEQYF. The CDR3 coding sequence is TGTGCCAGCAGCTCCATGGACACCTACGAGCAGTACTTC.

The chain employs TRBV6-1 and TRBJ1-5, with unresolved D. The germline CDR1 and CDR2 sequences are MNHNS and SASEGT. The CDR3 length is 13 residues. V shed 6 bases and J shed 0 bases, with 6 bases lying between them. The CDR3, as DNA: TGTGCCAGCAGACGGTATAGCAATCAGCCCCAGCATTTT. Its translation is CASRRYSNQPQHF.

This chain uses TRBV2 with TRBJ2-3; D not resolved. Trimming pared 4 bases from V and 1 base from J, leaving 6 bases between. Germline CDR1 and CDR2: SNHLY and FYNNEI. The CDR3 is 13 residues long. CDR3 coding DNA: TGTGCCAGCAGTGGTCCGGGCACAGATACGCAGTATTTT. Protein: CASSGPGTDTQYF.

This sequence joins TRBV2 and TRBJ2-1, with D unclear. Deletions cut 0 bases from V and 4 bases from J, with 4 bases between. Per germline, CDR1 SNHLY and CDR2 FYNNEI. The CDR3 spans 13 residues. The CDR3 is CASSEADYNEQFF. The CDR3 nucleotides read TGTGCCAGCAGTGAAGCAGATTACAATGAGCAGTTCTTC.

The chain links TRBV4-3 to TRBJ2-7; 7 bases line up with TRBD2. This CDR3 has 15 amino acids. CDR1 and CDR2 from the germline V gene are LGHNA and YSLEER. V trimming: 0 bases; J trimming: 4 bases; junction bases outside the gene matches: 6. CDR3 loop: CASSQDFASGYEQYF. In nucleotides, the CDR3 is TGCGCCAGCAGCCAAGATTTCGCTAGCGGATACGAGCAGTACTTC.

The genes are TRBV5-6 and TRBJ2-7, with D possibly matching TRBD2 (6 bases). CDR1 and CDR2 from the germline V gene are SGHDT and YYEEEE. The germline V and J ends were trimmed by 0 bases and 1 base, with 11 bases remaining between them. CDR3 length: 15 residues. CDR3 loop: CASSLAAGVSYEQYF. The CDR3 DNA reads TGTGCCAGCAGCTTGGCAGCGGGTGTATCCTACGAGCAGTACTTC.

J is TRBJ1-1 and V is TRBV7-8; D call uncertain. V shed 1 base and J shed 7 bases, with 7 bases lying between them. Germline V gives CDR1 SGHVS, CDR2 FQNEAQ. The CDR3 sequence is 12 residues long. The CDR3: CASSLGLSEAFF. The CDR3 nucleotides read TGTGCCAGCAGCTTAGGGCTGAGTGAAGCTTTCTTT. Variable domain in full (rest from reference TRBV7-8 and TRBJ1-1): GAGVSQSPRYKVAKRGQDVALRCDPISGHVSLFWYQQALGQGPEFLTYFQNEAQLDKSGLPSDRFFAERPEGSVSTLKIQRTQQEDSAVYLCASSLGLSEAFFGQGTRLTVV.

The gene calls are TRBV4-2 and TRBJ2-3; no reliable D call. CDR1 and CDR2 from the germline V gene are LGHNA and YNFKEQ. The CDR3 covers 11 residues. Trimming cost V 1 base and J 6 bases, with 2 bases left between them. The CDR3 sequence is CASSQGDTQYF. Written as DNA, the CDR3 is TGTGCCAGCAGCCAAGGGGATACGCAGTATTTT.

The chain carries TRBV27 and TRBJ2-7; D gene unclear. The germline V and J ends were trimmed by 2 bases and 5 bases, with 10 bases remaining between them. The CDR3 runs to 13 residues. Germline V gene lookup returns CDR1 MNHEY and CDR2 SMNVEV (reference sequence). CDR3 amino acids: CASSLGPTDEQYF. CDR3 coding DNA: TGTGCCAGCAGTTTAGGACCCACTGACGAGCAGTACTTC.

The rearrangement joins TRBV28 to TRBJ2-1; D unresolved. This CDR3 region has 14 residues. V lost 3 bases to trimming and J lost 4 bases, with 10 bases between them. Germline V lookup: CDR1 MDHEN, CDR2 SYDVKM. The CDR3 DNA reads TGTGCCAGCAGTTTCACAAACTCGTACAATGAGCAGTTCTTC. Its translation is CASSFTNSYNEQFF.

This clone was picked up a small number of times. The chain joins TRBV6-5 to TRBJ1-3, with D perhaps TRBD1 (5 bases). The CDR3 loop spans 14 amino acids. The germline V gene has CDR1 MNHEY and CDR2 SVGAGI. With 4 bases removed from V and 3 bases from J, the gap between germline ends came to 10 bases. For the CDR3, the DNA is TGTGCCAGCAGTTCGGGGGGTTTTGGAAACACCATATATTTT. Protein: CASSSGGFGNTIYF.

This clone was found once. This sequence joins TRBV27 and TRBJ1-1; D remains unclear. V lost 5 bases to trimming and J lost 2 bases, with 9 bases between them. The CDR3 is 13 amino acids. The V gene's germline CDR1 is MNHEY and CDR2 SMNVEV (reference sequence). CDR3 sequence reads: CASSPGSNTEAFF. The CDR3, as DNA: TGTGCCAGCAGTCCGGGATCCAACACTGAAGCTTTCTTT.